This TCR beta chain was recovered during a study of cytomegalovirus exposure and HLA in healthy donors. Study-level findings and limits: Most subjects had HLA-A and HLA-B alleles reportedly predicted accurately by TCR beta sequences.

On this clone itself: Its antigen remains unidentified.

This CDR3 is built from 16 residues. V gave up 2 bases and J gave up 0 bases, with 13 bases separating them. CDR1 LGHNT and CDR2 FRNRAP come from the germline V gene. Primers for the PCR totalled 60 Vbeta and 13 Jbeta. Per the original data handling: Roughly 10 million shared chains were among approximately 87 million unique TCR beta chains counted in a later analysis. Profiled with immunoSEQ multiplex PCR; TCRdb holds only in-frame clones, not every one. V, J and clone size are taken as reported in that table, and D and trimming were inferred from the DNA itself. Altogether 100,000 to 150,000 clones are present, roughly four fifths being singletons, with the ten largest covering more than 1.5%.

The receptor's source is a man between 45 and 60 years old in good health and CMV-seronegative. This sequence joins TRBV12-5 and TRBJ1-1; D may be TRBD1 (5 bases). Sequenced material: PBMCs. The CDR3 is CASGLWGGYMNTEAFF. The CDR3 DNA follows: TGTGCTAGTGGTTTGTGGGGGGGATATATGAACACTGAAGCTTTCTTT.